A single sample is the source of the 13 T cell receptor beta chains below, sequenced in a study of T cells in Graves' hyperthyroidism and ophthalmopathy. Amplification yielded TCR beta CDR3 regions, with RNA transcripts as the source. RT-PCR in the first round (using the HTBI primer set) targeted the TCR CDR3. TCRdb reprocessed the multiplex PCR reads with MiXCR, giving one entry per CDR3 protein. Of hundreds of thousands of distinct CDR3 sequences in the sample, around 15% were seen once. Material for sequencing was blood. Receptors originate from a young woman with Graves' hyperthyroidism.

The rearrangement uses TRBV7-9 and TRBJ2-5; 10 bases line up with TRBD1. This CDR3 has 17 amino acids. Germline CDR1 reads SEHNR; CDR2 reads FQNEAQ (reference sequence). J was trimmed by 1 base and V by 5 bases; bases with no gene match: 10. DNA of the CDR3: TGTGCCAGCAGCATGGGGGCCCGGGACAGGGGCCAAGAGACCCAGTACTTC. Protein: CASSMGARDRGQETQYF.

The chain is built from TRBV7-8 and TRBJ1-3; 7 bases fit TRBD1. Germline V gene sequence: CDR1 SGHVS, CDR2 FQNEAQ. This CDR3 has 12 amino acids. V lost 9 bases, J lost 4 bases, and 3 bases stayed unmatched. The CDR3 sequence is CASSGQGNTIYF. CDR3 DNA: TGTGCCAGTTCGGGACAGGGAAACACCATATATTTT. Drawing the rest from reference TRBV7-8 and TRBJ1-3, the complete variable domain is GAGVSQSPRYKVAKRGQDVALRCDPISGHVSLFWYQQALGQGPEFLTYFQNEAQLDKSGLPSDRFFAERPEGSVSTLKIQRTQQEDSAVYLCASSGQGNTIYFGEGSWLTVV.

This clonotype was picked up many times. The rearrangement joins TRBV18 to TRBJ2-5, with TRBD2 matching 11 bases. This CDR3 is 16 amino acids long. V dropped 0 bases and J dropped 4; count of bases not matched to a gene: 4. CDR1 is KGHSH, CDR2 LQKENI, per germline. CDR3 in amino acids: CASSPPSLAGGETQYF. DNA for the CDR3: TGTGCCAGCTCACCACCAAGCCTAGCGGGAGGAGAGACCCAGTACTTC.

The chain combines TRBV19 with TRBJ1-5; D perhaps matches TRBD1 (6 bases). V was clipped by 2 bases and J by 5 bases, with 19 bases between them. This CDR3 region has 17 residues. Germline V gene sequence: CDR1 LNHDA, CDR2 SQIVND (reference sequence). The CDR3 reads CASSIRGARVIDQPQHF. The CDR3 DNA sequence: TGTGCCAGTAGTATAAGGGGGGCCAGGGTAATCGATCAGCCCCAGCATTTT.

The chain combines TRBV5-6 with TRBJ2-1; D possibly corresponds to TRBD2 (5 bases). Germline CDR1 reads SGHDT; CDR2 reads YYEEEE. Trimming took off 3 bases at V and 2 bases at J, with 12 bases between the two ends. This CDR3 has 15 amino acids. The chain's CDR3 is CASSSQRIPYNEQFF. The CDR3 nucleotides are TGTGCCAGCAGCTCTCAGCGGATCCCCTACAATGAGCAGTTCTTC.

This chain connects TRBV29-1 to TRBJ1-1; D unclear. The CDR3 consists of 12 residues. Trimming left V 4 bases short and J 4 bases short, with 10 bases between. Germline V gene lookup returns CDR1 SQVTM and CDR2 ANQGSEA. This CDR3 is CSVGGSFTEAFF. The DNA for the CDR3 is TGCAGCGTTGGCGGGTCGTTCACTGAAGCTTTCTTT. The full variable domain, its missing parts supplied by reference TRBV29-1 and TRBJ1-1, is SAVISQKPSRDICQRGTSLTIQCQVDSQVTMMFWYRQQPGQSLTLIATANQGSEATYESGFVIDKFPISRPNLTFSTLTVSNMSPEDSSIYLCSVGGSFTEAFFGQGTRLTVV.

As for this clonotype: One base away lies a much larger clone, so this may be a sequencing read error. The chain's CDR3 is CAWGVAGSGYTF. The CDR3, as DNA: TGTGCCTGGGGTGTAGCAGGGTCAGGCTACACCTTC. This chain links TRBV30 with TRBJ1-2; maybe TRBD1 (5 bases). This CDR3 is 12 amino acids long. Germline V gene sequence: CDR1 GTSNPN, CDR2 SVGIG (reference sequence).

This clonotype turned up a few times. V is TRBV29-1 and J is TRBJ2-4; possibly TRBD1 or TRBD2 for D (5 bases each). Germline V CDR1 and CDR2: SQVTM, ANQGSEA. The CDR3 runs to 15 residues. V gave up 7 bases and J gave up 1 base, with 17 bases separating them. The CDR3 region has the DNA TGCAGCGCGCAGGGAGACGTAGTGGCCAAAAACATTCAGTACTTC. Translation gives CSAQGDVVAKNIQYF.

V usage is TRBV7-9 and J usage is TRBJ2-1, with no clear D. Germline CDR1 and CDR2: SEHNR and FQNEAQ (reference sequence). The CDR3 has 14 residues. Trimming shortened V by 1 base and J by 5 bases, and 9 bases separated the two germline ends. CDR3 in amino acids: CASSLVTEHNEQFF. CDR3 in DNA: TGTGCCAGCAGCTTAGTAACAGAACACAATGAGCAGTTCTTC. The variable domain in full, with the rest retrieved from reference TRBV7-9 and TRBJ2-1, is DTGVSQNPRHKITKRGQNVTFRCDPISEHNRLYWYRQTLGQGPEFLTYFQNEAQLEKSRLLSDRFSAERPKGSFSTLEIQRTEQGDSAMYLCASSLVTEHNEQFFGPGTRLTVL.

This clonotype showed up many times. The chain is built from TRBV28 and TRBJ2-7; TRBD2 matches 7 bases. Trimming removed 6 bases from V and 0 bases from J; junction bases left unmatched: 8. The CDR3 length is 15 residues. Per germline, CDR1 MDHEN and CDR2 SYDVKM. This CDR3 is CASSSSGVSSYEQYF. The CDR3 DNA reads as TGTGCCAGCAGCTCAAGCGGGGTTAGCTCCTACGAGCAGTACTTC.

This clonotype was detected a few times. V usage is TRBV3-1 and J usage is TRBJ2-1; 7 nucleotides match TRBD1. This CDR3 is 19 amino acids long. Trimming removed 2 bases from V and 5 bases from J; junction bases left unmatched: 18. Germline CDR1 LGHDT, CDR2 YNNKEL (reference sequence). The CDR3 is CASSQTPGTVGTPNNEQFF. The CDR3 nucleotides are TGTGCCAGCAGCCAAACCCCGGGGACAGTCGGGACGCCAAACAATGAGCAGTTCTTC.

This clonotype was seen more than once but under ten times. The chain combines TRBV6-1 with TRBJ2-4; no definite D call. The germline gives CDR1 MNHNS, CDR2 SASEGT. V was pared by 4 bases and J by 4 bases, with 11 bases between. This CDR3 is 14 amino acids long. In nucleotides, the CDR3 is TGTGCCAGCAGTGGAACCCGGGTTAAAAACATTCAGTACTTC. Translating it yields CASSGTRVKNIQYF.

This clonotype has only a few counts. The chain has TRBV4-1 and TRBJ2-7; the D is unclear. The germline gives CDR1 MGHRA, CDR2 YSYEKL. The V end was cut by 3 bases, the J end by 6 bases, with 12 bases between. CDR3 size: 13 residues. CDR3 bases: TGCGCCAGCAGCCACGCATCGAAATCCGAGCAGTACTTC. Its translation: CASSHASKSEQYF.